The next 16 T cell receptor beta chains were all read from a single sample in a study of blood T cell repertoires in COVID-19. Profiling relied on immunoSEQ multiplex PCR, and the TCRdb table lists in-frame clones only, not all of them. The table shows about 110,000 clones, with just over 90% occurring only once. The sequencing sample was made of peripheral blood. The receptors stem from a woman in her twenties or thirties with acute or convalescent COVID-19.

This clone was found once. The chain combines TRBV7-2 with TRBJ2-2; no firm D call. Germline lookup yields CDR1 SGHTA and CDR2 FQGNSA. The CDR3 is 13 residues long. The V end lost 1 base, the J end lost 8 bases, and 8 bases lay between the germline ends. CDR3 sequence: CASSLDRVGELFF. DNA for the CDR3: TGTGCCAGCAGCTTAGACCGAGTAGGGGAGCTGTTTTTT.

The CDR3 coding sequence is TGTGCCAGCAGCTTAGCGGAAAGTGCGGGAAACTACGAGCAGTACTTC. Protein sequence: CASSLAESAGNYEQYF. The rearrangement links TRBV7-9 to TRBJ2-7, with a tentative D call TRBD2 (6 bases). CDR1 is SEHNR, CDR2 FQNEAQ, per germline (reference sequence). The V and J ends lost 0 bases and 3 bases respectively, with 15 bases between them. This CDR3 comprises 16 residues.

The chain employs TRBV30 and TRBJ2-7; 11 nucleotides agree with TRBD1. The CDR3 extends over 14 amino acids. V gave up 4 bases and J gave up 3 bases; unmatched junction bases: 5. The germline V gene encodes CDR1 GTSNPN and CDR2 SVGIG (reference sequence). Here the CDR3 reads CAWTAGTGGYEQYF. CDR3 bases: TGTGCCTGGACTGCCGGGACAGGGGGCTACGAGCAGTACTTC.

In nucleotides, the CDR3 is TGTGCCAGCAGTTACTCGCAGGGGGGCTACTATGGCTACACCTTC. Amino acid sequence: CASSYSQGGYYGYTF. The chain recombines TRBV6-2 or TRBV6-3 with TRBJ1-2; TRBD1 matches 7 bases. Trimming took 0 bases from V and 3 from J; bases not matched to a gene: 4. Looked up from germline, CDR1 is MNHEY and CDR2 is SVGEGT. The CDR3 covers 15 residues.

The rearrangement joins TRBV2 to TRBJ2-7, with D maybe TRBD2 (7 bases). From germline, CDR1 is SNHLY and CDR2 FYNNEI. The CDR3 runs to 16 residues. Trimming stripped 0 bases from V and 3 bases from J, with 15 bases between. The CDR3 DNA follows: TGTGCCAGCAGTGAAGCGCTTCGAGGGGGGGTCTACGAGCAGTACTTC. This encodes CASSEALRGGVYEQYF.

This clone was detected once. The chain couples TRBV10-2 to TRBJ1-2, with TRBD1 identical over 8 bases. Germline CDR1 reads WSHSY; CDR2 reads SAAADI. Trimming removed 0 bases from V and 8 bases from J; junction bases left unmatched: 11. The CDR3 has 16 amino acids. The CDR3 DNA sequence: TGCGCCAGCAGTGAGTCGACTCGGGCAGGGGGCAGAGGCTACACCTTC. Amino acid sequence: CASSESTRAGGRGYTF.

For this clone: Additional DNA sequences in this sample encode the identical CDR3. The rearrangement links TRBV29-1 to TRBJ2-7, with 11 nucleotides matching TRBD2. Germline CDR1 and CDR2: SQVTM and ANQGSEA. Trimming cost V 4 bases and J 0 bases; bases outside gene matches: 2. The CDR3 spans 14 residues. The CDR3: CSVGLAGSSYEQYF. The CDR3, as DNA: TGCAGCGTTGGACTAGCGGGGAGCTCCTACGAGCAGTACTTC.

The J gene is TRBJ1-4, the V gene TRBV7-2; 8 nucleotides agree with TRBD1. The V gene's germline CDR1 is SGHTA and CDR2 FQGNSA. This CDR3 region has 14 residues. Trimming took 5 bases from V and 10 from J; bases not matched to a gene: 9. The chain's CDR3 is CASSPDRVGGKLFF. CDR3 sequence (DNA): TGTGCCAGCAGCCCGGACAGGGTGGGAGGAAAACTGTTTTTT.

This clone was recorded once. The rearrangement links TRBV28 to TRBJ1-2; D is ambiguous. The CDR3 sequence is 12 residues long. With 6 bases removed from V and 8 bases from J, the gap between germline ends came to 13 bases. From germline, CDR1 is MDHEN and CDR2 SYDVKM. CDR3 amino acids: CASSLEGVGYTF. The CDR3 nucleotides read TGTGCCAGCAGCCTGGAGGGTGTCGGCTACACCTTC.

In its sample, this clone was seen once. V is TRBV29-1 and J is TRBJ1-1; 8 bases align to TRBD1. With 4 bases clipped from V and 2 bases from J, the junction kept 9 bases outside the gene matches. Germline CDR1 and CDR2: SQVTM and ANQGSEA. CDR3 length: 15 amino acids. DNA for the CDR3: TGCAGCGTTGGAAGGGACAGGAGATTTAACACTGAAGCTTTCTTT. As protein: CSVGRDRRFNTEAFF.

The chain is built from TRBV19 and TRBJ1-5; D gene unclear. Germline CDR1 reads LNHDA; CDR2 reads SQIVND (reference sequence). This CDR3 is 15 amino acids long. V dropped 3 bases and J dropped 0 bases, with 9 bases sitting between them. In DNA form, the CDR3 reads TGTGCCAGTAGTATCTTTCCGGGTAGCAATCAGCCCCAGCATTTT. Amino acid sequence: CASSIFPGSNQPQHF.

The gene calls are TRBV11-3 and TRBJ1-1; 7 bases fit TRBD1. J was trimmed by 0 bases and V by 5 bases; bases with no gene match: 6. In germline, CDR1 is SGHNT, CDR2 YENEEA. This CDR3 has 15 amino acids. DNA for the CDR3: TGTGCCAGCAGCCGTCCAGGGGGTCTGAACACTGAAGCTTTCTTT. Protein product: CASSRPGGLNTEAFF.

The CDR3 coding sequence is TGTGCCATCAGTGTAACAGATACGCAGTATTTT. This codes for CAISVTDTQYF. V usage is TRBV10-3 and J usage is TRBJ2-3; D is undetermined. Per the germline V gene, CDR1 is ENHRY and CDR2 is SYGVKD. The CDR3 spans 11 residues. V lost 4 bases to trimming and J lost 3 bases, with 2 bases between them.

The V call is TRBV5-8, the J call TRBJ2-7; the D is unclear. V gave up 1 base and J gave up 0 bases, with 14 bases separating them. Per germline, CDR1 SGHTS and CDR2 YDEGEE. The CDR3 sequence is 16 residues long. CDR3 bases: TGTGCCAGCAGCTTGATTGGTCTGATGAGCTCCTACGAGCAGTACTTC. Encoded protein: CASSLIGLMSSYEQYF.

The V and J genes are TRBV19 and TRBJ2-7; 10 nucleotides line up with TRBD2. Germline CDR1 is LNHDA and CDR2 is SQIVND (reference sequence). The trim removed 5 bases at V and 0 bases at J, leaving 10 bases unmatched. The CDR3 spans 17 residues. This chain's CDR3 is CASSVAGGLRFSYEQYF. The CDR3 nucleotides are TGTGCCAGTAGTGTAGCGGGAGGCCTCCGCTTCTCCTACGAGCAGTACTTC. Full variable domain (rest looked up from reference TRBV19 and TRBJ2-7): DGGITQSPKYLFRKEGQNVTLSCEQNLNHDAMYWYRQDPGQGLRLIYYSQIVNDFQKGDIAEGYSVSREKKESFPLTVTSAQKNPTAFYLCASSVAGGLRFSYEQYFGPGTRLTVT.

This sequence joins TRBV5-5 and TRBJ2-5, with D unclear. The germline V gene encodes CDR1 SGHKS and CDR2 YYEKEE (reference sequence). Trimming stripped 2 bases from V and 5 bases from J, with 13 bases between. The CDR3 length is 14 residues. Here the CDR3 DNA reads TGTGCCAGCAGCTTTTTCAGTGGTGGTGAGACCCAGTACTTC. It is translated as CASSFFSGGETQYF.